This TCR beta chain was profiled in a study of Ad26.COV2.S vaccination and SARS-CoV-2 variants. Turning to the study itself: COV1001, an Ad26.COV2.S trial, supplied this vaccine-arm donor. The study's findings and limits: Total responses of T cells may have been underestimated by the analyses of TCR breadth and depth. Vaccinees displayed broader spike-specific TCR repertoires than placebo recipients.

Concerning this clone: The antigen is not known.

Germline assignment: CDR1 LGHNT and CDR2 FRNRAP. The V gene end was trimmed by 1 base and the J gene end by 3 bases; junction bases not matched to a gene: 2. The CDR3 is 14 residues long. Treatment meaning: roughly 18 received Ad26.COV2.S at low or high dose, single or two shots; 5 received placebo; per-sample allocation not given. Sample collection was performed on day 63 after the first vaccine or placebo injection. It was an adult aged 18-55 years in Boston who was the donor. The data were produced by immunoSEQ multiplex PCR, yet TCRdb's version contains in-frame clones alone and is incomplete. This table holds hundreds of thousands of clones, about 90% found once.

The sequencing here drew on peripheral blood, taken in a trial of Ad26.COV2.S vaccine versus placebo. The chain employs TRBV12-5 and TRBJ1-2, with 7 bases that match TRBD1. The TCR sequence derives from a person between 18 and 59 years old who received the Ad26.COV2.S COVID-19 vaccine or a placebo. This CDR3 is CASGLAGGYYGYTF. As DNA, the CDR3 is TGTGCTAGTGGTTTGGCAGGGGGGTACTATGGCTACACCTTC.